This T cell receptor (beta chain) was observed in a study of patients and donors after allogeneic stem cell transplantation. Germline assignment: CDR1 LGHDT and CDR2 YNNKEL (reference sequence). The CDR3 consists of 12 residues. V gave up 5 bases and J gave up 3 bases, with 5 bases separating them. Using its own MiXCR run on the RT-PCR reads, TCRdb lists one record per CDR3 protein. The profile shows 800,000 to 1,000,000 distinct CDR3 sequences, about 20% of them singletons. This clonotype showed up many times. The rearrangement uses TRBV3-1 and TRBJ2-1; the D is unclear. The receptor comes from a human donor who was either an allogeneic HSCT recipient or a stem cell or donor lymphocyte infusion donor (not recorded which). It is not recorded whose cells these are; they may come from a transplant donor. Material: blood, either unsorted or a sorted T cell fraction (not recorded which). The CDR3 protein is CASSSYYNEQFF. DNA of the CDR3: TGTGCCAGCAGCTCTTACTACAATGAGCAGTTCTTC.